This is a list of T cell receptor beta chains from one sample in a study of T cell repertoires in cytomegalovirus infection. TCRdb re-called the reads with MiXCR, one entry per CDR3 protein. Among about 110,000 distinct CDR3 sequences listed, around 40% were seen once. No cognate antigen is known for these TCRs. The material sequenced was CD8+ T cells from cultured PBMCs, taken from culture after CMV antigen stimulation. Receptors originate from a human donor in good health (CMV status not recorded). Some clones in this sample may be carry-over from other donors' samples. CDR3s include the opening cysteine and the closing phenylalanine or tryptophan. Fields, in order: J gene, clone size, V gene, D gene, CDR3 protein, CDR3 DNA. A D gene is named only where the DNA matches it firmly. Clone size is given for some rows only: seen once, a few or many times, or a class if the clone is expanded.

J gene: TRBJ1-1
clone size: .
V gene: TRBV6-6
D gene: .
CDR3 protein: CASSYSTNMNTEAFF
CDR3 DNA: TGTGCCAGCAGTTACTCCACGAACATGAACACTGAAGCTTTCTTT

J gene: TRBJ2-5
clone size: .
V gene: TRBV27
D gene: TRBD2
CDR3 protein: CASSLRAGGRETQYF
CDR3 DNA: TGTGCCAGCAGTTTAAGGGCGGGGGGGCGTGAGACCCAGTACTTC

J gene: TRBJ1-2
clone size: .
V gene: TRBV4-1
D gene: TRBD1
CDR3 protein: CASSHKEGADFGGYTF
CDR3 DNA: TGCGCCAGCAGCCACAAGGAGGGGGCGGATTTCGGTGGCTACACCTTC

J gene: TRBJ2-3
clone size: few
V gene: TRBV12-3/TRBV12-4
D gene: .
CDR3 protein: CASSLIVADTQYF
CDR3 DNA: TGTGCCAGCAGTTTGATAGTTGCAGATACGCAGTATTTT

J gene: TRBJ1-3
clone size: .
V gene: TRBV7-2
D gene: .
CDR3 protein: CASSAQGSGNTIYF
CDR3 DNA: TGTGCCAGCAGCGCGCAGGGGAGTGGAAACACCATATATTTT

J gene: TRBJ2-7
clone size: few
V gene: TRBV27
D gene: .
CDR3 protein: CASTSAISYEQYF
CDR3 DNA: TGTGCCAGCACCTCCGCAATTTCCTACGAGCAGTACTTC

J gene: TRBJ2-1
clone size: many
V gene: TRBV6-2/TRBV6-3
D gene: .
CDR3 protein: CASSYLSYNEQFF
CDR3 DNA: TGTGCCAGCAGTTACCTCTCCTACAATGAGCAGTTCTTC

J gene: TRBJ2-3
clone size: few
V gene: TRBV4-1
D gene: .
CDR3 protein: CASSQEVSGQSTDTQYF
CDR3 DNA: TGCGCCAGCAGCCAAGAAGTGTCAGGACAGAGCACAGATACGCAGTATTTT

J gene: TRBJ1-4
clone size: .
V gene: TRBV15
D gene: .
CDR3 protein: CATSRGIYQILEKLFF
CDR3 DNA: TGTGCCACCAGCAGGGGGATCTACCAGATACTCGAAAAACTGTTTTTT

J gene: TRBJ2-7
clone size: .
V gene: TRBV2
D gene: TRBD1
CDR3 protein: CASRDRDYEQYF
CDR3 DNA: TGTGCCAGCCGGGACAGGGACTACGAGCAGTACTTC

J gene: TRBJ2-3
clone size: many
V gene: TRBV6-1
D gene: .
CDR3 protein: CASSRSETFTDTQYF
CDR3 DNA: TGTGCCAGCAGTCGTAGCGAGACTTTCACAGATACGCAGTATTTT

J gene: TRBJ2-1
clone size: .
V gene: TRBV5-3
D gene: .
CDR3 protein: CASSLGGLLLDEQFF
CDR3 DNA: TGTGCCAGCAGCTTGGGCGGGCTCCTCCTTGATGAGCAGTTCTTC

J gene: TRBJ1-2
clone size: few
V gene: TRBV7-3
D gene: TRBD1
CDR3 protein: CASSSTGTGEGYTF
CDR3 DNA: TGTGCCAGCAGCTCCACCGGGACAGGGGAAGGCTACACCTTC

J gene: TRBJ1-2
clone size: few
V gene: TRBV28
D gene: .
CDR3 protein: CASSPILLNGDYGYTF
CDR3 DNA: TGTGCCAGCAGCCCAATACTTCTCAACGGAGACTATGGCTACACCTTC

J gene: TRBJ2-1
clone size: .
V gene: TRBV19
D gene: TRBD2
CDR3 protein: CASSPAGASGNEQFF
CDR3 DNA: TGTGCCAGTAGTCCAGCGGGGGCGTCTGGGAATGAGCAGTTCTTC

J gene: TRBJ2-3
clone size: .
V gene: TRBV7-3
D gene: .
CDR3 protein: CASSESPPGTDTQYF
CDR3 DNA: TGTGCCAGCAGCGAAAGCCCCCCGGGGACAGATACGCAGTATTTT

J gene: TRBJ1-2
clone size: .
V gene: TRBV7-3
D gene: .
CDR3 protein: CASSPQASPMRGYTF
CDR3 DNA: TGTGCCAGCAGCCCTCAGGCGTCCCCTATGCGTGGCTACACCTTC

J gene: TRBJ2-3
clone size: .
V gene: TRBV9
D gene: .
CDR3 protein: CASSASVTDTQYF
CDR3 DNA: TGTGCCAGCAGCGCGAGTGTCACAGATACGCAGTATTTT

J gene: TRBJ2-2
clone size: few
V gene: TRBV4-1
D gene: TRBD2
CDR3 protein: CASRRSGGLVSGELFF
CDR3 DNA: TGCGCCAGCAGGCGTAGCGGGGGGCTGGTATCCGGGGAGCTGTTTTTT

J gene: TRBJ2-7
clone size: many
V gene: TRBV7-2
D gene: TRBD1
CDR3 protein: CASSLATGERHEQYF
CDR3 DNA: TGTGCCAGCAGCTTAGCTACAGGGGAGCGACACGAGCAGTACTTC

J gene: TRBJ1-5
clone size: few
V gene: TRBV19
D gene: .
CDR3 protein: CASSIWVFGNQPQHF
CDR3 DNA: TGTGCCAGTAGTATCTGGGTGTTTGGCAATCAGCCCCAGCATTTT

J gene: TRBJ2-5
clone size: .
V gene: TRBV4-1
D gene: .
CDR3 protein: CASSHSNSETQYF
CDR3 DNA: TGCGCCAGCAGCCACTCGAACTCAGAGACCCAGTACTTC

J gene: TRBJ1-1
clone size: .
V gene: TRBV6-5
D gene: TRBD1
CDR3 protein: CASSLLRGMNTEAFF
CDR3 DNA: TGTGCCAGCAGTCTCCTCAGGGGGATGAACACTGAAGCTTTCTTT

J gene: TRBJ1-2
clone size: .
V gene: TRBV12-3/TRBV12-4
D gene: .
CDR3 protein: CASSEGRHYGYTF
CDR3 DNA: TGTGCCAGCAGCGAGGGGAGGCACTATGGCTACACCTTC

J gene: TRBJ2-7
clone size: few
V gene: TRBV28
D gene: .
CDR3 protein: CASIPGHPSYEQYF
CDR3 DNA: TGTGCCAGCATTCCGGGACACCCCAGCTACGAGCAGTACTTC

J gene: TRBJ1-1
clone size: .
V gene: TRBV10-3
D gene: TRBD1
CDR3 protein: CASGQVNTEAFF
CDR3 DNA: TGTGCCAGTGGACAGGTGAACACTGAAGCTTTCTTT

J gene: TRBJ2-1
clone size: .
V gene: TRBV11-2
D gene: .
CDR3 protein: CASSLALGSGYSEFF
CDR3 DNA: TGTGCCAGCAGCTTAGCGTTGGGGAGTGGCTACTCCGAGTTCTTC

J gene: TRBJ1-3
clone size: .
V gene: TRBV28
D gene: .
CDR3 protein: CASSAGRTFNSGNTIYF
CDR3 DNA: TGTGCCAGCAGTGCGGGACGGACCTTCAACTCTGGAAACACCATATATTTT

J gene: TRBJ1-3
clone size: few
V gene: TRBV12-3/TRBV12-4
D gene: .
CDR3 protein: CASSPPSIGNTIYF
CDR3 DNA: TGTGCCAGCAGTCCCCCTTCGATCGGAAACACCATATATTTT

J gene: TRBJ2-7
clone size: few
V gene: TRBV5-1
D gene: TRBD1
CDR3 protein: CASSLDGQGVYEQYF
CDR3 DNA: TGCGCCAGCAGCTTGGACGGACAGGGGGTCTACGAGCAGTACTTC

J gene: TRBJ1-1
clone size: many
V gene: TRBV4-1
D gene: .
CDR3 protein: CASSQLPGDTEAFF
CDR3 DNA: TGCGCCAGCAGCCAACTCCCAGGAGACACTGAAGCTTTCTTT

J gene: TRBJ2-7
clone size: few
V gene: TRBV20-1
D gene: .
CDR3 protein: CSARDLAFGEQYF
CDR3 DNA: TGCAGTGCTAGAGATCTAGCCTTCGGCGAGCAGTACTTC

J gene: TRBJ1-6
clone size: .
V gene: TRBV6-6
D gene: TRBD1
CDR3 protein: CASSYQTGGGSPLHF
CDR3 DNA: TGTGCCAGCAGTTACCAGACAGGGGGAGGATCACCCCTCCACTTT

J gene: TRBJ2-1
clone size: few
V gene: TRBV12-3/TRBV12-4
D gene: .
CDR3 protein: CASSFPRRGHNEQFF
CDR3 DNA: TGTGCCAGCAGTTTCCCACGGCGGGGACACAATGAGCAGTTCTTC

J gene: TRBJ2-7
clone size: .
V gene: TRBV10-2
D gene: .
CDR3 protein: CASSEAGEPPYEQYF
CDR3 DNA: TGCGCCAGCAGTGAGGCCGGGGAGCCCCCCTACGAGCAGTACTTC

J gene: TRBJ1-4
clone size: .
V gene: TRBV6-6
D gene: TRBD1
CDR3 protein: CASSYSGTGVEKLFF
CDR3 DNA: TGTGCCAGCAGTTACTCCGGGACAGGGGTCGAAAAACTGTTTTTT